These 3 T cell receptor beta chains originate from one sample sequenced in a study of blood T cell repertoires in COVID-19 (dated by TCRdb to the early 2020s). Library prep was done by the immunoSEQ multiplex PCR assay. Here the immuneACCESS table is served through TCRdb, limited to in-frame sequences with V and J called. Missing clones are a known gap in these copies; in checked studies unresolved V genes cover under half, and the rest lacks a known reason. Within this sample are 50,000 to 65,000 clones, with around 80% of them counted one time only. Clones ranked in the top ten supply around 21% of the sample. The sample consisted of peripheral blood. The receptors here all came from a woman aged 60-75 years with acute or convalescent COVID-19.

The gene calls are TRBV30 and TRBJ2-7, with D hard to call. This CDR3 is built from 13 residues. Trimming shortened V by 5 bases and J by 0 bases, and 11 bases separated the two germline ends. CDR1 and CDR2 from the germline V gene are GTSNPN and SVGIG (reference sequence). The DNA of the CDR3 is TGTGCCTGGGAAACACGGAGCTCCTACGAGCAGTACTTC. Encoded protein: CAWETRSSYEQYF. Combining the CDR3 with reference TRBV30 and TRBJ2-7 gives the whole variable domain SQTIHQWPATLVQPVGSPLSLECTVEGTSNPNLYWYRQAAGRGLQLLFYSVGIGQISSEVPQNLSASRPQDRQFILSSKKLLLSDSGFYLCAWETRSSYEQYFGPGTRLTVT.

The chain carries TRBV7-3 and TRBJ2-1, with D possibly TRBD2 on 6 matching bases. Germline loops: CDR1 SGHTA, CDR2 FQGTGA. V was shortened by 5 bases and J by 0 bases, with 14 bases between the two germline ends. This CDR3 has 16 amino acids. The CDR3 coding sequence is TGTGCCAGCAGCCGTCGGGAGAAAAGCTCCTACAATGAGCAGTTCTTC. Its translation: CASSRREKSSYNEQFF.

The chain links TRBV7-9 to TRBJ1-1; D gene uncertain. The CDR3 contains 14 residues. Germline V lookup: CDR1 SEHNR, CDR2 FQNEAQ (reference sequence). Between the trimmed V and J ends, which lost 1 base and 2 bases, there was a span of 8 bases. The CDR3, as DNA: TGTGCCAGCAGCTTAGGGGCAGGCAACACTGAAGCTTTCTTT. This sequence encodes CASSLGAGNTEAFF.